This T cell receptor beta chain stems from a study of graft-versus-host responses after intestinal transplantation. Libraries were prepared by immunoSEQ multiplex PCR; TCRdb keeps only in-frame clonotypes and omits some of them. The sample shows about 88,000 clones, roughly nine tenths of them seen only once. This CDR3 has 16 residues. Germline lookup yields CDR1 SNHLY and CDR2 FYNNEI. Trimming removed 0 bases at V and 7 bases at J, with 13 bases between. There are a few counts of this clone. No antigen is known for it. The source is a human donor who received an intestinal transplant. This sample comprised unstimulated CD4+ T cells sorted from spleen or lymph node cells, obtained before intestinal transplant. This sequence joins TRBV2 and TRBJ1-6, with D perhaps TRBD1 (5 bases). The CDR3 coding sequence is TGTGCCAGCAGTGAAGCTTCAGGGACTTACAATTCACCCCTCCACTTT. Protein sequence: CASSEASGTYNSPLHF.